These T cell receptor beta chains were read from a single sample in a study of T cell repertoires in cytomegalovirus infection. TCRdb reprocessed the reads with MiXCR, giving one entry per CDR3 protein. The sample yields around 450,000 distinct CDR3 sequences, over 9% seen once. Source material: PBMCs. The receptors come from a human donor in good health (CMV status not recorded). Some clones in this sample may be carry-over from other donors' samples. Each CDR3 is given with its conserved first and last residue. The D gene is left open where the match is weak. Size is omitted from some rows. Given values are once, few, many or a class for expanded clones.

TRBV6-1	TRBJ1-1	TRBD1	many	TGTGCCAGCGAACGGACAGGGACTGAAGCTTTCTTT	CASERTGTEAFF
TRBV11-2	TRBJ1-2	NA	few	TGTGCCAGCAGCGAAGACGAGGACTATGGCTACACCTTC	CASSEDEDYGYTF
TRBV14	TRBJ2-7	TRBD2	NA	TGTGCCAGCAGTCGCGAAGTCGGACTAGCGTTTTACGAGCAGTACTTC	CASSREVGLAFYEQYF
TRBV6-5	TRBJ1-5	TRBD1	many	TGTGCCAGCAGACGTCTTGACAGGGATAGCAATCAGCCCCAGCATTTT	CASRRLDRDSNQPQHF
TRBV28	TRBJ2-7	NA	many	TGTGCCAGCACCCGCGGAGGGGCGCGCGAGCAGTACTTC	CASTRGGAREQYF
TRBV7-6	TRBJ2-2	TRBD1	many	TGTGCCAGCAGCTTTTTTTGGACAGGGAACACCGGGGAGCTGTTTTTT	CASSFFWTGNTGELFF
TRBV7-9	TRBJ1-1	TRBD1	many	TGTGCCAGCAGCTTGGGACAGGTGGGTGAAGCTTTCTTT	CASSLGQVGEAFF
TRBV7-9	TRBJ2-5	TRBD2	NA	TGTGCCAGCAGCTTCCTAGGGGGTAGCGGGAGAATGGAGACCCAGTACTTC	CASSFLGGSGRMETQYF
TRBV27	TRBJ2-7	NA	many	TGTGCCAGCTCCCCCCGAGCGGACACCTACGAGCAGTACTTC	CASSPRADTYEQYF
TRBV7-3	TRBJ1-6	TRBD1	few	TGTGCCAGCAGCTCACAGGGGGCTCGGAATTCACCCCTCCACTTT	CASSSQGARNSPLHF
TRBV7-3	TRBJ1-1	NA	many	TGTGCCAGCAGCCCGGTTAGTAGGACTGAAGCTTTCTTT	CASSPVSRTEAFF
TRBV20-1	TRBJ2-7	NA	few	TGCAGTGCGGTTGGCGGGTGGAGGGTGCAGTACTTC	CSAVGGWRVQYF
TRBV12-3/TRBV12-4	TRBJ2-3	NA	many	TGTGCCAGCAGTATCGGGGTAGATACGCAGTATTTT	CASSIGVDTQYF
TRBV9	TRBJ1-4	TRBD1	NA	TGTGCCAGCAGCGCCCAATCCGGGACAGTAGTTGAAAAACTGTTTTTT	CASSAQSGTVVEKLFF